This passage covers 2 T cell receptor beta chains from one sample sequenced in a study of T cell responses to AZD1222 COVID-19 vaccine. The data were produced by immunoSEQ multiplex PCR, yet TCRdb's version contains in-frame clones alone and is incomplete. The profile shows about 130,000 clones, 91% of them singletons. Material: peripheral blood, obtained on day 0 of AZD1222 vaccination. The receptors derive from an adult in good health.

The gene calls are TRBV4-2 and TRBJ2-6; 12 bases align to TRBD2. CDR1 and CDR2 (germline): LGHNA, YNFKEQ. The trim removed 0 bases at V and 0 bases at J, leaving 12 bases unmatched. The CDR3 is made up of 22 amino acids. CDR3 residues: CASSQDPLAGGPHSSGANVLTF. CDR3 sequence (DNA): TGTGCCAGCAGCCAAGATCCTCTAGCGGGAGGGCCACATAGCTCTGGGGCCAACGTCCTGACTTTC.

This CDR3 reads CASSESAEQYF. CDR3 bases: TGCGCCAGCAGTGAGTCGGCCGAGCAGTACTTC. This chain links TRBV10-1 with TRBJ2-7; D uncertain. The CDR3 contains 11 residues. CDR1 and CDR2 (germline): WNHNN, SYGVQD (reference sequence). V was trimmed by 0 bases and J by 6 bases, leaving 3 bases between them.